What follows are 3 T cell receptor beta chains derived from one specimen sequenced in a study of shared clonotypes between healthy human individuals. The data were produced by immunoSEQ multiplex PCR, yet TCRdb's version contains in-frame clones alone and is incomplete. The sample lists some 1.1 million clones; roughly 80% were seen once. Sequencing was done on a sample of memory CD4+ T cells from PBMCs. The subset denotes: CD45RA-negative fraction. The receptors shown here come from a man between 18 and 29 years old in good health. Some clones in this sample may be carry-over from other donors' samples.

The V and J genes are TRBV18 and TRBJ2-4, with 8 bases that match TRBD1. With 3 bases clipped from V and 0 bases from J, the junction kept 13 bases outside the gene matches. CDR3 length: 19 residues. Per the germline V gene, CDR1 is KGHSH and CDR2 is LQKENI. The CDR3 loop reads CASSPAGTGDMVAKNIQYF. In DNA form, the CDR3 reads TGTGCCAGCTCACCGGCCGGGACAGGTGATATGGTAGCCAAAAACATTCAGTACTTC.

This chain connects TRBV28 to TRBJ1-1; 7 bases agree with TRBD1. The CDR3 totals 14 residues. CDR1 and CDR2 from the germline V gene are MDHEN and SYDVKM. Germline trimming cut 5 bases from V and 2 bases from J; bases unmatched to any gene: 5. The CDR3 DNA is TGTGCCAGCAGTCAAAACAGGGGAAACACTGAAGCTTTCTTT. This encodes CASSQNRGNTEAFF.

The chain is built from TRBV2 and TRBJ2-5; 14 bases are shared with TRBD2. From germline, CDR1 is SNHLY and CDR2 FYNNEI. V trimming: 3 bases; J trimming: 4 bases; junction bases outside the gene matches: 1. The CDR3 length is 15 residues. For the CDR3, the DNA is TGTGCCAGCAGTGAGGGACTAGCGGGAGCAGAGACCCAGTACTTC. It is translated as CASSEGLAGAETQYF.